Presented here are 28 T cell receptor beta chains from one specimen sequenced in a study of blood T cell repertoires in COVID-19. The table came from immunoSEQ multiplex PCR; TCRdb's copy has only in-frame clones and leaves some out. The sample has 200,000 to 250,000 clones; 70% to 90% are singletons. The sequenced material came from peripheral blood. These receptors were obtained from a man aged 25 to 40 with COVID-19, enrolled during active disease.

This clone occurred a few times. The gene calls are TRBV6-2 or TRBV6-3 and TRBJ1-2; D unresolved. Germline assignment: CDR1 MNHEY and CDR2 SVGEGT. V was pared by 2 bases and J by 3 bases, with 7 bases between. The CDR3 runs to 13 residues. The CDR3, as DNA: TGTGCCAGCAGTTACGGAGGACACTATGGCTACACCTTC. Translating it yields CASSYGGHYGYTF.

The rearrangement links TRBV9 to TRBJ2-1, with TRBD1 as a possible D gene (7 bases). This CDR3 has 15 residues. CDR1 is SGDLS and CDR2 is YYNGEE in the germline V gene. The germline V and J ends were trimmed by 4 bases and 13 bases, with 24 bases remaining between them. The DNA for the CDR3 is TGTGCCAGCAGCCCCCGATCGGCCTCAGGGGGGTTACAGTTCTTC. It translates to CASSPRSASGGLQFF.

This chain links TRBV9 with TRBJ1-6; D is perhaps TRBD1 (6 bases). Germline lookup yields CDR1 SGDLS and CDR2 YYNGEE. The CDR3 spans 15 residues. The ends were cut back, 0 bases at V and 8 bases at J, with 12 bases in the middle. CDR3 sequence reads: CASSVAGTSHSPLHF. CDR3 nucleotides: TGTGCCAGCAGCGTAGCAGGGACAAGCCATTCACCCCTCCACTTT. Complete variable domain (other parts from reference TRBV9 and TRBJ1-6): DSGVTQTPKHLITATGQRVTLRCSPRSGDLSVYWYQQSLDQGLQFLIQYYNGEERAKGNILERFSAQQFPDLHSELNLSSLELGDSALYFCASSVAGTSHSPLHFGNGTRLTVT.

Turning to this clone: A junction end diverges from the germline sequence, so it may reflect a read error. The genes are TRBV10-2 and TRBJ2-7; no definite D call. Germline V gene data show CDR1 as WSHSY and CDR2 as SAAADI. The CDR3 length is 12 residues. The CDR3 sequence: CATSSGQLEQYF. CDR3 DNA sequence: TGCGCCACCAGTTCAGGCCAATTGGAGCAGTACTTC.

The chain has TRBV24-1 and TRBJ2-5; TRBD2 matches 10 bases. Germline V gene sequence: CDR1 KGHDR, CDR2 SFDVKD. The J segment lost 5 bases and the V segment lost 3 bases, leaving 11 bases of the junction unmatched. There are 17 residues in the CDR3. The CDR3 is CATSDPLAGAAGETQYF. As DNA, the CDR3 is TGTGCCACCAGTGATCCCCTAGCGGGAGCGGCCGGGGAGACCCAGTACTTC.

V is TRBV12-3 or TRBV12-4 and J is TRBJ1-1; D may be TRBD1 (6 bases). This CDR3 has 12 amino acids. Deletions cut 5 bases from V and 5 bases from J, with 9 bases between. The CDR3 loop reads CASSETGTEAFF. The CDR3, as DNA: TGTGCCAGCAGTGAGACAGGAACTGAAGCTTTCTTT.

The chain's CDR3 is CASSMPGGNYNEQFF. The CDR3 coding sequence is TGTGCCAGCAGCATGCCCGGCGGGAATTACAATGAGCAGTTCTTC. The chain couples TRBV13 to TRBJ2-1; weak D call: TRBD2 (6 bases). The V gene's germline CDR1 is PRHDT and CDR2 FYEKMQ (reference sequence). This CDR3 is built from 15 residues. The V gene lost 5 bases and the J gene lost 4 bases, with 15 bases spanning the gap. The full variable domain, its missing parts supplied by reference TRBV13 and TRBJ2-1, is AAGVIQSPRHLIKEKRETATLKCYPIPRHDTVYWYQQGPGQDPQFLISFYEKMQSDKGSIPDRFSAQQFSDYHSELNMSSLELGDSALYFCASSMPGGNYNEQFFGPGTRLTVL.

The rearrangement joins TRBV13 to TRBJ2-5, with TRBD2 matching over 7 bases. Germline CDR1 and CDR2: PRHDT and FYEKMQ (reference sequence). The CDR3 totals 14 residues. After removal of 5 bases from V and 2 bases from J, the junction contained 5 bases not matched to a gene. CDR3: CASSQSGAQETQYF. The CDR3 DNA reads TGTGCCAGCAGCCAAAGCGGGGCTCAAGAGACCCAGTACTTC.

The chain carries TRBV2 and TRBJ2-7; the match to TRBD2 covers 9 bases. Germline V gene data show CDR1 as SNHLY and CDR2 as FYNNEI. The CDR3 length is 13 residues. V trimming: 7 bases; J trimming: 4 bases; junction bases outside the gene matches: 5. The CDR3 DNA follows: TGTGCCAGCACTGGCGGGGGGGCGTACGAGCAGTACTTC. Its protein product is CASTGGGAYEQYF.

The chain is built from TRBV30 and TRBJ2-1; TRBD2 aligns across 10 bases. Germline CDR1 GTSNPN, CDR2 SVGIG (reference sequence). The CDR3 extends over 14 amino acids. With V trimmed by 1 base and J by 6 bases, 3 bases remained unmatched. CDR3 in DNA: TGTGCCTGGAGTGAACTAGCGGGAACCAATGAGCAGTTCTTC. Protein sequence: CAWSELAGTNEQFF.

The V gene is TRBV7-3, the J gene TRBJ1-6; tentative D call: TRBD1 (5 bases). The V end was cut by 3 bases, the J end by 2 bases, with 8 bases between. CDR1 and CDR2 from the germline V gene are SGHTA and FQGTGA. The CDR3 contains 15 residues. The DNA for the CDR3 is TGTGCCAGCAGCTTCGGGGGAGCCTATAATTCACCCCTCCACTTT. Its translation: CASSFGGAYNSPLHF.

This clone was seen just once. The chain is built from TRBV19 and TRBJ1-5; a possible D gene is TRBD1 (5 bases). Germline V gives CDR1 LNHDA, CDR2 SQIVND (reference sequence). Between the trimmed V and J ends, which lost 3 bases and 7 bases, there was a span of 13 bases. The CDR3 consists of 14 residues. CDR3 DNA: TGTGCCAGTAGTATTGCCCAGGGTTGGCAGCCCCAGCATTTT. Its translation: CASSIAQGWQPQHF. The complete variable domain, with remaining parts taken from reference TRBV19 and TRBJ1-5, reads DGGITQSPKYLFRKEGQNVTLSCEQNLNHDAMYWYRQDPGQGLRLIYYSQIVNDFQKGDIAEGYSVSREKKESFPLTVTSAQKNPTAFYLCASSIAQGWQPQHFGDGTRLSIL.

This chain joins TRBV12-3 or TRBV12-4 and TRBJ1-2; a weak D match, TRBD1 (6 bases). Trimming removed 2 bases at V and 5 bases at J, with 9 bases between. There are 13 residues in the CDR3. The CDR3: CASSLTGRYGYTF. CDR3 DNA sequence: TGTGCCAGCAGTTTAACAGGGCGATATGGCTACACCTTC.

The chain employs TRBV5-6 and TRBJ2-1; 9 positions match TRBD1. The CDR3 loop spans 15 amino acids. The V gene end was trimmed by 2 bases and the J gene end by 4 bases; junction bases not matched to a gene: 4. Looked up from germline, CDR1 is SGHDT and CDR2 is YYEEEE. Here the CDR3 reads CASSLGTGMYNEQFF. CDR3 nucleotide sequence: TGTGCCAGCAGCTTAGGGACAGGGATGTACAATGAGCAGTTCTTC.

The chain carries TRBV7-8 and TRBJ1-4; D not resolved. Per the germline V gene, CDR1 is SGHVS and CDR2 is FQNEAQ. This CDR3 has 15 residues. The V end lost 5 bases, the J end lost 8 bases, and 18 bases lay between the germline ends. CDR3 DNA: TGTGCCAGCAGCCCCCGTCTAAATCTTTGGGAAAAACTGTTTTTT. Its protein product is CASSPRLNLWEKLFF.

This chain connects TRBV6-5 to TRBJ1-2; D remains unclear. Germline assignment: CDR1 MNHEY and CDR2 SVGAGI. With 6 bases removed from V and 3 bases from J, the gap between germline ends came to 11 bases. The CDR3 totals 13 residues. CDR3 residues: CASRLTGDYGYTF. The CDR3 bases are TGTGCCAGCAGGCTCACGGGTGACTATGGCTACACCTTC.

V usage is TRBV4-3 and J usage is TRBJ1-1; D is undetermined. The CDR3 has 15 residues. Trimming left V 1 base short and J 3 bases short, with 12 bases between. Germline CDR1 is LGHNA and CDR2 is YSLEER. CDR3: CASSQVLRSDTEAFF. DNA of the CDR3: TGCGCCAGCAGCCAAGTACTCAGGTCGGACACTGAAGCTTTCTTT.

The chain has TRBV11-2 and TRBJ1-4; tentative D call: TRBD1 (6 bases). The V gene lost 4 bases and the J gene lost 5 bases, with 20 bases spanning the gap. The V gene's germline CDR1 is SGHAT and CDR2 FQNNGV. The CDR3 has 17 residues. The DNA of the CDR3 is TGTGCCAGCAGCTCGCCGGGCGGGGGCTGGAGCAATGAAAAACTGTTTTTT. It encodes CASSSPGGGWSNEKLFF.

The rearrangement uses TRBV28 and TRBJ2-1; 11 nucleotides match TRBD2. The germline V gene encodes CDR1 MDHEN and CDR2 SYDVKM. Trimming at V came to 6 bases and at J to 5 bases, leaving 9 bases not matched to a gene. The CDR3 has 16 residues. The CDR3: CASREPGLADNNEQFF. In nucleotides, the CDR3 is TGTGCCAGCAGAGAACCGGGACTAGCGGACAACAATGAGCAGTTCTTC.

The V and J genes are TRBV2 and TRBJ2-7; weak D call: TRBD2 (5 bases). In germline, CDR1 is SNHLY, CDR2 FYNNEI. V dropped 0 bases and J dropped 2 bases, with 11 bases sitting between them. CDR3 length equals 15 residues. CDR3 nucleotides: TGTGCCAGCAGTGAAGCGCGGGCTGATACCTACGAGCAGTACTTC. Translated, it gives CASSEARADTYEQYF.

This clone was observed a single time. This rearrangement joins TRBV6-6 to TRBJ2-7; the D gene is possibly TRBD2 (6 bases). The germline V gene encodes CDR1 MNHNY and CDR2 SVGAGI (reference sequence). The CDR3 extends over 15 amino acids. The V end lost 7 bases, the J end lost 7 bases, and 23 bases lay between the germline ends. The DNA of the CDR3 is TGTGCCAGCAACCGCGACAGTGGCGGGAAAGGGGAGCAGTACTTC. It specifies CASNRDSGGKGEQYF.

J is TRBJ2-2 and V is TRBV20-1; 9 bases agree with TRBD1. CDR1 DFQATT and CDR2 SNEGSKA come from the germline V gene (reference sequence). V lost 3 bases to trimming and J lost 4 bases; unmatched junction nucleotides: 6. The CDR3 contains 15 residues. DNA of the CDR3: TGCAGTGCTAGTGGACAGGGGTCAGCCACCGGGGAGCTGTTTTTT. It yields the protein CSASGQGSATGELFF.

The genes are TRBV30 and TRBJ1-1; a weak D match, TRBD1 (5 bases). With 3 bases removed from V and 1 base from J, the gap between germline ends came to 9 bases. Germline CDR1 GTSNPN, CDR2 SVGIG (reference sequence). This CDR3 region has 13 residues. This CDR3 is CAWSTTENTEAFF. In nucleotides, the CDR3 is TGTGCCTGGAGCACGACAGAGAACACTGAAGCTTTCTTT.

CDR3 sequence reads: CASSPIIGGPYNEQFF. The CDR3 bases are TGTGCCAGCAGCCCGATCATCGGGGGGCCCTACAATGAGCAGTTCTTC. The chain recombines TRBV14 with TRBJ2-1; weak D call: TRBD2 (7 bases). Germline V gene sequence: CDR1 SGHDN, CDR2 FVKESK. With 4 bases removed from V and 2 bases from J, the gap between germline ends came to 15 bases. The length of the CDR3 is 16 residues.

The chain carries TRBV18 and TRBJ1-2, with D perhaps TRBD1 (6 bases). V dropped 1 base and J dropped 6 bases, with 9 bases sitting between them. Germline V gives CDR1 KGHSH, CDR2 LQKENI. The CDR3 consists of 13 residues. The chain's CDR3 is CASSPRAGDGYTF. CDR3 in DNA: TGTGCCAGCTCACCACGGGCAGGGGATGGCTACACCTTC. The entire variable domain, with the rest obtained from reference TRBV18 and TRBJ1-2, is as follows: NAGVMQNPRHLVRRRGQEARLRCSPMKGHSHVYWYRQLPEEGLKFMVYLQKENIIDESGMPKERFSAEFPKEGPSILRIQQVVRGDSAAYFCASSPRAGDGYTFGSGTRLTVV.

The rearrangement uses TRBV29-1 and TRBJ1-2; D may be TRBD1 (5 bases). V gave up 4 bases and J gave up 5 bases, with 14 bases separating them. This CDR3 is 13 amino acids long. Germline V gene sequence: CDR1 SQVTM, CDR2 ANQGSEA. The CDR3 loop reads CSVVPGGGYGYTF. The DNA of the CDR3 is TGCAGCGTTGTTCCGGGGGGAGGATATGGCTACACCTTC. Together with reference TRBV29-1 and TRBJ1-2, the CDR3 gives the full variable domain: SAVISQKPSRDICQRGTSLTIQCQVDSQVTMMFWYRQQPGQSLTLIATANQGSEATYESGFVIDKFPISRPNLTFSTLTVSNMSPEDSSIYLCSVVPGGGYGYTFGSGTRLTVV.

The CDR3 region has the DNA TGTGCCACCAGCGCGGGACAGTACAATGAGCAGTTCTTC. This gives the protein CATSAGQYNEQFF. This chain connects TRBV15 to TRBJ2-1, with D possibly being TRBD1 (7 bases). Looked up from germline, CDR1 is LNHNV and CDR2 is YYDKDF (reference sequence). The CDR3 runs to 13 residues. V was clipped by 5 bases and J by 4 bases, with 9 bases between them. Full variable domain (missing parts from reference TRBV15 and TRBJ2-1): DAMVIQNPRYQVTQFGKPVTLSCSQTLNHNVMYWYQQKSSQAPKLLFHYYDKDFNNEADTPDNFQSRRPNTSFCFLDIRSPGLGDTAMYLCATSAGQYNEQFFGPGTRLTVL.

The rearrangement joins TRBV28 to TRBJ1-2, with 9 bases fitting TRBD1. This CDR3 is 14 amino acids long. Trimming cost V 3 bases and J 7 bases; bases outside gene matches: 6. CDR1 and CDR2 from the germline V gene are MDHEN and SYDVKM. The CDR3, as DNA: TGTGCCAGCAGTTTGGGGACAGGGCCGAGTGGCTACACCTTC. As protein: CASSLGTGPSGYTF.